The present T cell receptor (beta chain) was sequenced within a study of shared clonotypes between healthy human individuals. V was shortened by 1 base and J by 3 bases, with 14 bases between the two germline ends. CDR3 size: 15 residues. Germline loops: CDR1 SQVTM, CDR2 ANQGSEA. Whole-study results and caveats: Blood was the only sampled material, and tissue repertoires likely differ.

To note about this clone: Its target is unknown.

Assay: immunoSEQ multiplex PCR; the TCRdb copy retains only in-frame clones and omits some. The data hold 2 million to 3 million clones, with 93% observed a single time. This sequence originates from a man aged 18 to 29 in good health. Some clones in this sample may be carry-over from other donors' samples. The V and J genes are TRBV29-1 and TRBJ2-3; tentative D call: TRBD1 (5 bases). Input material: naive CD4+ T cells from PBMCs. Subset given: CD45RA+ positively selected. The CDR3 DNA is TGCAGCGTTGAAGGGGGCAGTCAGTTAACAGATACGCAGTATTTT. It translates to CSVEGGSQLTDTQYF.